Detailed here is one T cell receptor beta chain. Its antigen is still unknown. TCRdb used MiXCR to reprocess the bulk RNA-seq reads, holding one entry per CDR3 protein. The data hold fewer than 950 distinct CDR3 sequences, with 68% observed a single time. This CDR3 is built from 13 residues. With V trimmed by 5 bases and J by 6 bases, 6 bases remained unmatched. In germline, CDR1 is SEHNR, CDR2 FQNEAQ (reference sequence). Memory conventional CD4 T cells were sorted as CD4+ CD45RA- CD25- cells. This sample was taken from a study of draining lymph node invasion in breast cancer. Study observations and caveats: Roughly 13-22% of Treg TCRs per tissue were shared with Tconvs, suggesting peripheral Treg induction. Some top 100 tumor clones also appeared in draining lymph nodes.

The J gene is TRBJ2-7, the V gene TRBV7-9; TRBD1 aligns across 8 bases. The sample consisted of sorted memory CD4+ effector T cells from the tumor. The receptor was derived from a female donor with luminal breast cancer. The CDR3 DNA reads TGTGCCAGCAGCGATTCGGACAGGGTCGAGCAGTACTTC. Its protein is CASSDSDRVEQYF. Full variable domain (rest looked up from reference TRBV7-9 and TRBJ2-7): DTGVSQNPRHKITKRGQNVTFRCDPISEHNRLYWYRQTLGQGPEFLTYFQNEAQLEKSRLLSDRFSAERPKGSFSTLEIQRTEQGDSAMYLCASSDSDRVEQYFGPGTRLTVT.